This passage covers 10 T cell receptor beta chains from one sample sequenced in a study of OX40 agonist ivuxolimab in advanced cancers. TCRdb's copy holds only in-frame clones and misses some; the assay was immunoSEQ multiplex PCR. The table lists roughly 30,000 clones, roughly nine tenths of them singletons. The material was CD4+ or CD8+ T cells sorted from blood, obtained in a trial of the OX40 agonist ivuxolimab. The source is an adult with an advanced solid tumor such as melanoma, head and neck, liver or kidney cancer.

The CDR3 DNA reads TGTGCCAGCAGCTTCGAGGGATCAAGCGGGCCCCCCGGCAATGAGCAGTTCTTC. The encoded protein is CASSFEGSSGPPGNEQFF. The chain links TRBV5-7 to TRBJ2-1, with a possible D match to TRBD2 (6 bases). TRBV5-7 is an ORF; its function is uncertain. The CDR3 is 18 residues long. V shed 2 bases and J shed 6 bases, with 24 bases lying between them.

This clone was found once. The chain employs TRBV6-5 and TRBJ1-5; a possible D gene is TRBD1 (6 bases). Germline CDR1 and CDR2: MNHEY and SVGAGI. V was shortened by 6 bases and J by 4 bases, with 10 bases between the two germline ends. This CDR3 comprises 13 residues. The CDR3 DNA is TGTGCCAGCAGAGGGGGTTGGAATCAGCCCCAGCATTTT. This translates into CASRGGWNQPQHF.

In this sample, this clone turned up a few times. V is TRBV12-5 and J is TRBJ2-7; D is unclear. The CDR3 has 12 residues. Germline V gene sequence: CDR1 LGHNT, CDR2 FRNRAP. With 5 bases removed from V and 2 bases from J, the gap between germline ends came to 7 bases. CDR3 nucleotides: TGTGCTAGTGGTCTCGTTCCCTACGAGCAGTACTTC. This encodes CASGLVPYEQYF.

The J gene is TRBJ2-7, the V gene TRBV28; D gene uncertain. The V end lost 4 bases, the J end lost 0 bases, and 7 bases lay between the germline ends. Germline values: CDR1 MDHEN, CDR2 SYDVKM. This CDR3 has 13 residues. The CDR3 spells CASSSRNSYEQYF. In nucleotides, the CDR3 is TGTGCCAGCAGTTCCAGAAACTCCTACGAGCAGTACTTC. The whole variable domain, remainder taken from reference TRBV28 and TRBJ2-7, is DVKVTQSSRYLVKRTGEKVFLECVQDMDHENMFWYRQDPGLGLRLIYFSYDVKMKEKGDIPEGYSVSREKKERFSLILESASTNQTSMYLCASSSRNSYEQYFGPGTRLTVT.

This chain uses TRBV9 with TRBJ2-2, with 8 nucleotides matching TRBD2. Germline CDR1 reads SGDLS; CDR2 reads YYNGEE. V dropped 7 bases and J dropped 6; count of bases not matched to a gene: 14. The CDR3 covers 16 residues. The CDR3 bases are TGTGCCAGCGGTTCGGCGGGGGGCACCTTACCCGGGGAGCTGTTTTTT. This codes for CASGSAGGTLPGELFF.

A single count supports this clone. The CDR3 is CASSPSTGPSYNEQFF. CDR3 nucleotides: TGTGCCAGCAGCCCCAGTACGGGACCCTCCTACAATGAGCAGTTCTTC. The chain has TRBV7-9 and TRBJ2-1; D possibly matches TRBD1 or TRBD2 (5 bases each). The germline gives CDR1 SEHNR, CDR2 FQNEAQ (reference sequence). Trimming removed 5 bases at V and 0 bases at J, with 14 bases between. The CDR3 is 16 residues long.

V usage is TRBV27 and J usage is TRBJ2-1, with D uncertain. Germline assignment: CDR1 MNHEY and CDR2 SMNVEV (reference sequence). The V end was cut by 3 bases, the J end by 2 bases, with 8 bases between. The CDR3 contains 14 residues. This chain's CDR3 is CASSLGGAYNEQFF. The CDR3 nucleotides read TGTGCCAGCAGTTTGGGCGGAGCCTACAATGAGCAGTTCTTC.

This clone was counted between two and nine times. J is TRBJ1-2 and V is TRBV19; D is undetermined. Germline V CDR1 and CDR2: LNHDA, SQIVND (reference sequence). V lost 6 bases and J 10 bases, leaving 21 bases between the germline ends. The length of the CDR3 is 14 residues. CDR3 amino acids: CASSSTISSSAYTF. The CDR3 DNA reads as TGTGCCAGTAGCTCTACAATCTCTTCTAGTGCCTACACCTTC.

The rearrangement joins TRBV15 to TRBJ2-5, with no clear D. V lost 0 bases and J 5 bases, leaving 13 bases between the germline ends. CDR3 length: 15 residues. The germline CDR1 and CDR2 sequences are LNHNV and YYDKDF (reference sequence). The CDR3 sequence: CATSRDPDGYETQYF. CDR3 nucleotide sequence: TGTGCCACCAGCAGAGACCCGGACGGTTATGAGACCCAGTACTTC.

The rearrangement links TRBV9 to TRBJ2-3; possible D gene TRBD2, 6 bases. V was shortened by 3 bases and J by 5 bases, with 10 bases between the two germline ends. Germline assignment: CDR1 SGDLS and CDR2 YYNGEE. There are 13 residues in the CDR3. CDR3 nucleotide sequence: TGTGCCAGCAGCGCCGGGACTGGAGATACGCAGTATTTT. Encoded protein: CASSAGTGDTQYF.